A selection of T cell receptor beta chains follows, all from one sample in a study of beta chain features in type 1 diabetes. This table comes from immunoSEQ multiplex PCR, and its TCRdb copy is limited to in-frame clones, with some not included. In the table there are a few hundred thousand clones, about 15% of which are singletons. Sample: naive CD4+ T cells from blood. The origin of the receptors is a woman younger than 35 in good health. Both conserved end residues are part of each CDR3. The D gene is left open where the match is weak. Rows give clone size only sometimes, using once, few, many, or a class for an expanded clone.

abundance,j_gene,d_gene,v_gene,CDR3nt,CDR3aa
-,TRBJ1-2,-,TRBV7-2,TGTGCCAGCAGCTTAGGATTACAGAACTATGGCTACACCTTC,CASSLGLQNYGYTF
few,TRBJ2-2,TRBD2,TRBV25-1,TGTGCCAGCAGTCCTGGAGGGACTAGCGGTTACACCGGGGAGCTGTTTTTT,CASSPGGTSGYTGELFF
-,TRBJ1-2,-,TRBV29-1,TGCAGCGTCCTCAACAGGGCTAACTATGGCTACACCTTC,CSVLNRANYGYTF
few,TRBJ1-5,-,TRBV2,TGTGCCAGCAGTCCCGAGCAGGGAGGGTATCAGCCCCAGCATTTT,CASSPEQGGYQPQHF
few,TRBJ2-7,TRBD2,TRBV16,TGTGCCAGCAGCCGGGGGACTAGCGGGAGCTCCTACGAGCAGTACTTC,CASSRGTSGSSYEQYF
few,TRBJ2-2,TRBD1,TRBV30,TGTGCCTGGGGAGGACAGGGGGCGTTCGGGGAGCTGTTTTTT,CAWGGQGAFGELFF
few,TRBJ2-7,-,TRBV19,TGTGCCAGCGGTCCGGCAGGGCCTCGGGAGCAGTACTTC,CASGPAGPREQYF
-,TRBJ2-7,TRBD1,TRBV7-2,TGTGCCAGCGGCAACAGGGGCGAGACCTCCTACGAGCAGTACTTC,CASGNRGETSYEQYF
-,TRBJ2-1,TRBD2,TRBV7-3,TGTGCCAGCAGCCTCCCCGGACTAGCACCTTTCAATGAGCAGTTCTTC,CASSLPGLAPFNEQFF
-,TRBJ2-1,-,TRBV30,TGTGCCTGGAACACCGCTAATGAGCAGTTCTTC,CAWNTANEQFF
-,TRBJ2-7,-,TRBV27,TGTGCCAGCAGTTCAACCTACGAGCAGTACTTC,CASSSTYEQYF
few,TRBJ1-1,-,TRBV27,TGTGCCAGCAGTTTAAACTGGGCAGAGAACACTGAAGCTTTCTTT,CASSLNWAENTEAFF
-,TRBJ1-1,TRBD1,TRBV29-1,TGCAGCGGCGGATCCCAGGGGGCGGACACTGAAGCTTTCTTT,CSGGSQGADTEAFF
-,TRBJ2-2,-,TRBV5-1,TGCGCCAGCAGCTTGGTGCGAGGAAACACCGGGGAGCTGTTTTTT,CASSLVRGNTGELFF
-,TRBJ2-1,TRBD2,TRBV25-1,TGTGCCACCTTAGCGGGAGGCGCGTACAATGAGCAGTTCTTC,CATLAGGAYNEQFF
-,TRBJ2-3,TRBD2,TRBV9,TGTGCCAGCAGCGTTGGGCTAGCGGTTAGCACAGATACGCAGTATTTT,CASSVGLAVSTDTQYF
-,TRBJ2-1,-,TRBV29-1,TGCAGCGCCTTCCTAGCGAACTCCTACAATGAGCAGTTCTTC,CSAFLANSYNEQFF
few,TRBJ2-3,TRBD1,TRBV29-1,TGCAGCGTTGATCCAACAGGGGGCACAGATACGCAGTATTTT,CSVDPTGGTDTQYF
-,TRBJ2-1,-,TRBV28,TGTGCCAGCAGTTTAATCGTGGGGCGTAACAATGAGCAGTTCTTC,CASSLIVGRNNEQFF
few,TRBJ1-2,TRBD1,TRBV28,TGTGCCAGCAGTGCGGGACAGAACTATGGCTACACCTTC,CASSAGQNYGYTF
-,TRBJ2-1,-,TRBV7-9,TGTGCCAGCAGCCGACAATTTGAGCAGTTCTTC,CASSRQFEQFF
few,TRBJ1-1,-,TRBV21-1,TGTGCCAGCAGCTCACGGACGGGGTACACTGAAGCTTTCTTT,CASSSRTGYTEAFF
-,TRBJ1-4,-,TRBV28,TGTGCCAGCAGCCTCGACAGGCGAGGGGTGAATGAAAAACTGTTTTTT,CASSLDRRGVNEKLFF
-,TRBJ1-4,-,TRBV2,TGTGCCAGCACCCGACAGTTCGAACATGAAAAACTGTTTTTT,CASTRQFEHEKLFF
-,TRBJ1-5,-,TRBV19,TGTGCCAGTAGTCTGACAGGTTCTCGCAGCAATCAGCCCCAGCATTTT,CASSLTGSRSNQPQHF
few,TRBJ2-7,TRBD1,TRBV18,TGTGCCAGCTCTGGGACAGGGTTTACCTACGAGCAGTACTTC,CASSGTGFTYEQYF
-,TRBJ2-3,TRBD1,TRBV19,TGTGCCAGTAGTACCTCAGGACAGGGCACAGATACGCAGTATTTT,CASSTSGQGTDTQYF
-,TRBJ2-2,-,TRBV30,TGTGCCTGGAGTTTCTTTACCGGGGAGCTGTTTTTT,CAWSFFTGELFF
few,TRBJ2-1,-,TRBV11-3,TGTGCCAGCAGCTGGGGCGGTCTCAGGGATGAGCAGTTCTTC,CASSWGGLRDEQFF
few,TRBJ2-3,-,TRBV5-1,TGCGCCAGCAGCGGGGGACACCCTAGCACAGATACGCAGTATTTT,CASSGGHPSTDTQYF
few,TRBJ2-7,TRBD1,TRBV11-3,TGTGCCAGCAGCTTTGCCCGGGACAGCTACGAGCAGTACTTC,CASSFARDSYEQYF
-,TRBJ2-1,TRBD2,TRBV19,TGTGCCAGCAAAGCGTCTAGCGGGTACAATGAGCAGTTCTTC,CASKASSGYNEQFF
few,TRBJ2-7,TRBD2,TRBV7-9,TGTGCCACGAACAGGCGGGAGAAGGGCTACGAGCAGTACTTC,CATNRREKGYEQYF
-,TRBJ2-1,-,TRBV21-1,TGTGCCAGAGGATTAGCGGGAGACAACAATGAGCAGTTCTTC,CARGLAGDNNEQFF
-,TRBJ2-5,-,TRBV10-3,TGTGCCATCAGTGGGGAGAATGGGGAGACCCAGTACTTC,CAISGENGETQYF
few,TRBJ2-1,-,TRBV30,TGTGCCTGGAGTGCATACAATGAGCAGTTCTTC,CAWSAYNEQFF
-,TRBJ1-1,-,TRBV10-3,TGTGCCATCAGTGAGTGGGGGCGCGGGACTGAAGCTTTCTTT,CAISEWGRGTEAFF
-,TRBJ2-2,-,TRBV7-9,TGTGCCAGCAGTTTAAGAGACACCGGGGAGCTGTTTTTT,CASSLRDTGELFF
few,TRBJ1-1,-,TRBV30,TGTGCCTGGAGCGCACAGGGAACTGAAGCTTTCTTT,CAWSAQGTEAFF
-,TRBJ2-1,TRBD2,TRBV10-3,TGTGCCATCAGTGGCCCTAGCGGCAATGAGCAGTTCTTC,CAISGPSGNEQFF
few,TRBJ2-5,TRBD2,TRBV2,TGTGCCAGCAGTGTGCTAGCGGGGGATAGCCAAGAGACCCAGTACTTC,CASSVLAGDSQETQYF
-,TRBJ1-1,TRBD1,TRBV7-6,TGTGCCAGCAGCTTGACAGGGGACACTGAAGCTTTCTTT,CASSLTGDTEAFF
-,TRBJ2-7,-,TRBV30,TGTGCCTGGAGTGTACCAGGGAAGGCCTACGAGCAGTACTTC,CAWSVPGKAYEQYF
-,TRBJ2-5,-,TRBV9,TGTGCCAGCAGCGCGCGCAGGGAGGATGAGACCCAGTACTTC,CASSARREDETQYF
-,TRBJ2-2,TRBD2,TRBV29-1,TGCAGCGCGAAGGAGGGACTAAACACCGGGGAGCTGTTTTTT,CSAKEGLNTGELFF
few,TRBJ2-5,TRBD2,TRBV28,TGTGCCAGCAGCAAGGGACTAGCGCCAGAGACCCAGTACTTC,CASSKGLAPETQYF
-,TRBJ2-5,-,TRBV15,TGTGCCACCAGCAGAGATGGTCGGAGTGAGACCCAGTACTTC,CATSRDGRSETQYF
-,TRBJ2-7,TRBD1,TRBV5-1,TGCGCCAGCAGCTCTCACGGGACAGGGGGCGACGAGCAGTACTTC,CASSSHGTGGDEQYF
-,TRBJ1-2,-,TRBV9,TGTGCCAGCAGCGCAACCTTGGACACCTTCTATGGCTACACCTTC,CASSATLDTFYGYTF
-,TRBJ2-1,-,TRBV7-9,TGTGCCAGCAGCCCCGTTAGGGGCAACTCCTACAATGAGCAGTTCTTC,CASSPVRGNSYNEQFF
few,TRBJ1-1,-,TRBV30,TGTGCCTGGAGTTGGACCGCCCGGGATGAAGCTTTCTTT,CAWSWTARDEAFF
-,TRBJ2-5,TRBD2,TRBV30,TGTGCCTGGAGGGAGACTAGCAGCCCAAAAGAGACCCAGTACTTC,CAWRETSSPKETQYF
few,TRBJ1-1,-,TRBV7-2,TGTGCCAGCAGCCCCAACATTGAAGCTTTCTTT,CASSPNIEAFF